A selection of T cell receptor beta chains follows, all from one sample in a study of T cell responses to AZD1222 COVID-19 vaccine. Clones were read by immunoSEQ multiplex PCR, and TCRdb kept only the in-frame ones, dropping some. This table holds about 140,000 clones, approximately 90% found once. Sequenced material: peripheral blood, taken on day 0 of AZD1222 vaccination. All receptors come from an adult in good health. The CDR3 runs from the conserved cysteine through the conserved F or W. Fields, in order: clone size, J gene, V gene, D gene, CDR3 protein, CDR3 DNA. D genes are given only for firm matches. Clone size is given for some rows only: seen once, a few or many times, or a class if the clone is expanded.

>NA|TRBJ2-1|TRBV10-3|TRBD2
CAISAPGLAGNNEQFF
TGTGCCATCAGTGCCCCGGGACTAGCGGGAAACAATGAGCAGTTCTTC
>NA|TRBJ1-5|TRBV14|NA
CASARGKDQPQHF
TGTGCCAGCGCCCGAGGGAAGGATCAGCCCCAGCATTTT
>NA|TRBJ2-7|TRBV7-2|TRBD2
CASSTLPSGGASRSYEQYF
TGTGCCAGCAGCACCCTTCCTAGCGGGGGGGCCAGTAGGTCCTACGAGCAGTACTTC
>NA|TRBJ2-7|TRBV11-3|NA
CASSFAGGDEQYF
TGTGCCAGCAGCTTTGCAGGGGGGGACGAGCAGTACTTC
>NA|TRBJ2-1|TRBV7-2|TRBD2
CASSSHSGGAGSNEQFF
TGTGCCAGCAGCTCGCATAGCGGGGGGGCAGGCAGCAATGAGCAGTTCTTC
>NA|TRBJ1-5|TRBV21-1|NA
CASSILRGPQHF
TGTGCCAGCAGCATACTACGGGGGCCCCAGCATTTT
>NA|TRBJ1-6|TRBV7-9|NA
CASSLGPGRNSPLHF
TGTGCCAGCAGCTTAGGACCGGGACGAAATTCACCCCTCCACTTT
>NA|TRBJ1-2|TRBV30|NA
CAWSVSSNYGYTF
TGTGCCTGGAGTGTTTCAAGTAACTATGGCTACACCTTC
>NA|TRBJ1-1|TRBV30|NA
CAWSGGVVAEAFF
TGTGCCTGGAGTGGGGGTGTAGTTGCTGAAGCTTTCTTT
>NA|TRBJ1-1|TRBV4-1|NA
CASSQDEVLNTEAFF
TGCGCCAGCAGCCAAGACGAGGTCCTGAACACTGAAGCTTTCTTT
>NA|TRBJ2-5|TRBV7-2|NA
CASSFGPGVEETQYF
TGTGCCAGCAGCTTCGGTCCGGGGGTTGAAGAGACCCAGTACTTC
>NA|TRBJ2-3|TRBV6-1|TRBD2
CASSEAVSGPTDTQYF
TGTGCCAGCAGTGAAGCGGTTAGCGGGCCCACAGATACGCAGTATTTT
>NA|TRBJ2-7|TRBV15|NA
CATSRPEKGVQYF
TGTGCCACCAGCAGGCCCGAGAAAGGGGTGCAGTACTTC
>once|TRBJ1-6|TRBV2|TRBD1
CASREDRVDSPLHF
TGTGCCAGCAGGGAGGACAGGGTGGATTCACCCCTCCACTTT
>NA|TRBJ2-2|TRBV5-1|TRBD1
CASGTGTNTGELFF
TGCGCCAGCGGGACAGGGACGAACACCGGGGAGCTGTTTTTT
>NA|TRBJ2-7|TRBV18|TRBD2
CASSPRTSGGTTPYEQYF
TGTGCCAGCTCACCCAGGACTAGCGGGGGGACCACCCCCTACGAGCAGTACTTC
>NA|TRBJ1-2|TRBV5-1|NA
CASSPGLDLPGYTF
TGCGCCAGCAGTCCGGGACTCGACCTCCCCGGCTACACCTTC
>once|TRBJ1-3|TRBV9|NA
CASSVEGVPQRNTIYF
TGTGCCAGCAGCGTAGAAGGAGTTCCGCAAAGAAACACCATATATTTT
>NA|TRBJ1-1|TRBV6-5|NA
CASSRPGVQGTEAFF
TGTGCCAGCAGTCGACCCGGGGTCCAGGGCACTGAAGCTTTCTTT
>NA|TRBJ1-2|TRBV6-6|TRBD1
CASSYSKEGQGSGYTF
TGTGCCAGCAGTTACTCGAAAGAGGGACAGGGGAGCGGCTACACCTTC
>NA|TRBJ1-1|TRBV6-5|TRBD1
CASSYSSWTGAAFF
TGTGCCAGCAGTTACTCTTCGTGGACAGGGGCCGCTTTCTTT
>NA|TRBJ2-5|TRBV2|TRBD2
CASSEESSGALTQYF
TGTGCCAGCAGTGAAGAATCTAGCGGGGCGTTGACCCAGTACTTC
>NA|TRBJ1-2|TRBV7-6|NA
CASMGRLYGYTF
TGTGCCAGCATGGGCAGGCTGTATGGCTACACCTTC
>NA|TRBJ2-1|TRBV6-4|TRBD2
CASSDSRGGNNEQFF
TGTGCCAGCAGTGACTCTCGCGGGGGAAACAATGAGCAGTTCTTC
>NA|TRBJ2-7|TRBV6-5|TRBD1
CASSYWVGQGAYEQYF
TGTGCCAGCAGTTACTGGGTGGGACAGGGCGCCTACGAGCAGTACTTC
>NA|TRBJ2-5|TRBV11-2|NA
CASSPNQETQYF
TGTGCCAGCAGCCCGAACCAAGAGACCCAGTACTTC
>NA|TRBJ2-7|TRBV27|NA
CASSLVRSSYEQYF
TGTGCCAGCAGTTTAGTTAGGAGCTCCTACGAGCAGTACTTC
>once|TRBJ1-4|TRBV6-5|NA
CASSSGVRGEKLFF
TGTGCCAGCAGCTCGGGGGTTAGGGGTGAAAAACTGTTTTTT
>once|TRBJ2-7|TRBV5-6|NA
CASIGGAYEQYF
TGTGCCAGCATAGGGGGGGCCTACGAGCAGTACTTC